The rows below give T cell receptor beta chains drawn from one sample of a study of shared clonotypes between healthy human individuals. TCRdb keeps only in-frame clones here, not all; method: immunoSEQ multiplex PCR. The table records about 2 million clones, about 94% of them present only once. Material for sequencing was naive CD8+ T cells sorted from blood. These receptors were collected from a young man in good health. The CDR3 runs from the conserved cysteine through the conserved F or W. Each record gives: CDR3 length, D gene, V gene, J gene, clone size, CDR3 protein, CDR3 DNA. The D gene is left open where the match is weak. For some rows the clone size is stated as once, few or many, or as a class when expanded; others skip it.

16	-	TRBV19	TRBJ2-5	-	CASTEKKGTGLETQYF	TGTGCCAGTACCGAAAAAAAAGGTACGGGGCTTGAGACCCAGTACTTC
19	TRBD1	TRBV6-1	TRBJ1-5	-	CASSGSGQGARMFGQPQHF	TGTGCCAGCAGTGGGTCGGGACAGGGGGCGAGGATGTTCGGTCAGCCCCAGCATTTT
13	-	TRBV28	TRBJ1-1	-	CASSFGPNTEAFF	TGTGCCAGCAGTTTCGGACCGAACACTGAAGCTTTCTTT
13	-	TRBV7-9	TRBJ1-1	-	CASSLTGGTEAFF	TGTGCCAGCAGCTTAACTGGGGGCACTGAAGCTTTCTTT
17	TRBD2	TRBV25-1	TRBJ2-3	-	CASQAGTSGIVSDTQYF	TGTGCCAGCCAGGCGGGGACTAGCGGGATCGTGTCAGATACGCAGTATTTT
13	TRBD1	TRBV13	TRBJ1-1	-	CASSQTGDTEAFF	TGTGCCAGCAGCCAAACAGGGGATACTGAAGCTTTCTTT
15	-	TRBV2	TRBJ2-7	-	CASSEGSAGTYEQYF	TGTGCCAGCAGTGAAGGTTCGGCAGGGACCTACGAGCAGTACTTC
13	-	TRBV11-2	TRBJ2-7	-	CASSFEARGPSDF	TGTGCCAGCAGCTTCGAGGCACGGGGGCCATCCGACTTC
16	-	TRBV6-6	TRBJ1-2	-	CASSSPRDGGFYGYTF	TGTGCCAGCAGTTCCCCACGGGACGGAGGATTCTATGGCTACACCTTC
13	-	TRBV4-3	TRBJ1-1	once	CASSQERSTEAFF	TGCGCCAGCAGCCAAGAGAGGTCCACTGAAGCTTTCTTT
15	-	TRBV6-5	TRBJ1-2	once	CASSYLQGSNYGYTF	TGTGCCAGCAGTTACCTCCAAGGGTCTAACTATGGCTACACCTTC
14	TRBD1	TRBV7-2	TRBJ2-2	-	CASSLARQGTELFF	TGTGCCAGCAGCTTAGCCAGACAGGGAACGGAGCTGTTTTTT
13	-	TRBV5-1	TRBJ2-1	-	CASSPQNRHEQFF	TGCGCCAGCAGCCCCCAGAACCGACATGAGCAGTTCTTC
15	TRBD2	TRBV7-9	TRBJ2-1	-	CASSPLAGGHNEQFF	TGTGCCAGCAGCCCGCTAGCGGGGGGCCACAATGAGCAGTTCTTC
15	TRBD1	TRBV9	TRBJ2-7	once	CASSVEGTGDVEQYF	TGTGCCAGCAGCGTAGAAGGGACAGGGGACGTCGAGCAGTACTTC
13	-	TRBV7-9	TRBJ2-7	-	CASHRGLSYEQYF	TGTGCCAGCCATCGCGGGTTGTCCTACGAGCAGTACTTC
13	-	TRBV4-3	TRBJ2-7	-	CASSQEGSYEQYF	TGCGCCAGCAGCCAAGAGGGTAGCTACGAGCAGTACTTC
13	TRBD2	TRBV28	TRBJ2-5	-	CASSPGLAETQYF	TGTGCCAGCAGCCCCGGACTAGCGGAGACCCAGTACTTC
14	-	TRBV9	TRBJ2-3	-	CASSVGAGHETQYF	TGTGCCAGCAGCGTAGGGGCGGGCCATGAAACGCAGTATTTT
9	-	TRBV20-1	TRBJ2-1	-	CSASHEQFF	TGCAGTGCTAGTCATGAGCAGTTCTTC
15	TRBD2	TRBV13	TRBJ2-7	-	CASSLGAGANYEQYF	TGTGCCAGCAGCTTAGGAGCGGGAGCCAACTACGAGCAGTACTTC
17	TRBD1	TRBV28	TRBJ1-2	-	CASSLTGQGAPNYGYTF	TGTGCCAGCAGTTTAACGGGACAGGGGGCCCCCAACTATGGCTACACCTTC
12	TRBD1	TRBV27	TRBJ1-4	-	CASQGAERKLFF	TGTGCCAGCCAGGGGGCGGAAAGAAAACTGTTTTTT
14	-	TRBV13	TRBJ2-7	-	CASSLQVVSYEQYF	TGTGCCAGCAGCTTACAAGTGGTCTCCTACGAGCAGTACTTC
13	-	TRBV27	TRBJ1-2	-	CASTTGGEHGYTF	TGTGCCAGCACGACGGGGGGGGAACATGGCTACACCTTC
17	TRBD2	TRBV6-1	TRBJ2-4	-	CASSEKPLAGESDIQYF	TGTGCCAGCAGTGAAAAACCCCTAGCGGGAGAATCGGACATTCAGTACTTC
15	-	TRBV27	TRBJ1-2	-	CASSLWGGRYDGYTF	TGTGCCAGCAGTTTATGGGGGGGAAGGTATGATGGCTACACCTTC
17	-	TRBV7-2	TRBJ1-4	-	CASSQLGYERTNEKLFF	TGTGCCAGCAGTCAGCTTGGATATGAGAGGACTAATGAAAAACTGTTTTTT
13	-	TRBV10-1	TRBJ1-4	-	CASSQLRGGKLFF	TGCGCCAGCAGCCAACTCAGGGGCGGAAAACTGTTTTTT
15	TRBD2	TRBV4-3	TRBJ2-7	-	CASSQGASGAYEQYF	TGCGCCAGCAGCCAAGGGGCTAGCGGCGCCTACGAGCAGTACTTC
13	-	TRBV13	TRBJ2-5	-	CASSNRGMETQYF	TGTGCCAGCAGCAATAGAGGGATGGAGACCCAGTACTTC
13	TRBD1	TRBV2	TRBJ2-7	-	CASGGQQNYEQYF	TGTGCCAGTGGGGGACAGCAAAACTACGAGCAGTACTTC
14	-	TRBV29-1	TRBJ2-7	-	CSVEDPDDPYEQYF	TGCAGCGTTGAAGATCCAGACGACCCCTACGAGCAGTACTTC
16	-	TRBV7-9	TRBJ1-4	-	CASSSIDRAENEKLFF	TGTGCCAGCAGCTCCATAGATAGGGCCGAAAATGAAAAACTGTTTTTT
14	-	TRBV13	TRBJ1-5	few	CASSSRGSGQPQHF	TGTGCCAGCAGCTCTAGGGGAAGCGGTCAGCCCCAGCATTTT
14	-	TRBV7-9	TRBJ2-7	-	CASSLLTTGPEQYF	TGTGCCAGCAGCCTACTCACTACAGGGCCGGAGCAGTACTTC
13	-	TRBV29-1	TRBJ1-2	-	CSVDSGVGPGYTF	TGCAGCGTTGATAGTGGGGTTGGGCCTGGCTACACCTTC
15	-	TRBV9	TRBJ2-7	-	CASSVDYGSSYEQYF	TGTGCCAGCAGCGTAGACTACGGGAGCTCCTACGAGCAGTACTTC
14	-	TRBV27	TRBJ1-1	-	CASSLSGANTEAFF	TGTGCCAGCAGTTTATCGGGGGCGAACACTGAAGCTTTCTTT
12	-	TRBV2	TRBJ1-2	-	CASTQVDYGYTF	TGTGCCAGCACACAGGTAGACTATGGCTACACCTTC
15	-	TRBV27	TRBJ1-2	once	CASSLYTGDPYGYTF	TGTGCCAGCAGTTTATACACAGGCGACCCCTATGGCTACACCTTC
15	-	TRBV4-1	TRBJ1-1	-	CASSPQWGEGTEAFF	TGCGCCAGCAGCCCCCAGTGGGGGGAGGGGACTGAAGCTTTCTTT
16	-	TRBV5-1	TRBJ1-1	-	CASSLDFRDRNTEAFF	TGCGCCAGCAGCTTGGATTTTAGGGATAGGAACACTGAAGCTTTCTTT
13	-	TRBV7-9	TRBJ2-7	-	CASRLELSYEQYF	TGTGCCAGCAGGCTCGAACTGAGTTACGAGCAGTACTTC
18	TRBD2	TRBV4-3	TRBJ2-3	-	CASSQDGGLAAGPDTQYF	TGCGCCAGCAGCCAAGATGGGGGACTAGCGGCGGGCCCAGATACGCAGTATTTT
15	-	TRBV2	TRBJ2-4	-	CASSDPRLAKNIQYF	TGTGCCAGCAGTGACCCCCGCTTAGCCAAAAACATTCAGTACTTC
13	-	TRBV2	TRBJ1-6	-	CASKGQLHSPLHF	TGTGCCAGCAAAGGACAGCTTCATTCACCCCTCCACTTT
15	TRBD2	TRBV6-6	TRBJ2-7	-	CASSYSLSGYYEQYF	TGTGCCAGCAGTTACTCGCTTAGCGGGTACTACGAGCAGTACTTC
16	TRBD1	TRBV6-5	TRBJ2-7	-	CASSYSTGETEYEQYF	TGTGCCAGCAGTTACTCGACAGGGGAGACGGAGTACGAGCAGTACTTC
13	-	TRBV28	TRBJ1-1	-	CASSLGKNTEAFF	TGTGCCAGCAGTTTAGGTAAAAACACTGAAGCTTTCTTT